This T cell receptor beta chain was sequenced for a study of blood T cells in healthy people across ages. Whole-study results and caveats: Strong correlation was found linking TCR beta diversity to naive T cell percentage.

Through a sample-barcoded 5' primer and a J-beta primer mix, a second PCR was run for about 6 to 11 cycles. Each CDR3 protein gets one entry after TCRdb re-called the 5' RACE reads with MiXCR. This sample has 710,000 or so distinct CDR3 sequences, with about a fifth found just once. In regard to this clonotype: The antigen is undetermined.

This CDR3 is 13 amino acids long. Germline CDR1 is LGHDT and CDR2 is YNNKEL (reference sequence). Trimming shortened V by 1 base and J by 7 bases, and 7 bases separated the two germline ends. This clonotype originated in a man aged 65 to 85 in good health. Sequencing was carried out using blood. V gene TRBV3-1 combines with J gene TRBJ2-2; D is perhaps TRBD2 (5 bases). CDR3 sequence (DNA): TGTGCCAGCAGCCAAGGAGGGTACGGGGAGCTGTTTTTT. This codes for CASSQGGYGELFF.